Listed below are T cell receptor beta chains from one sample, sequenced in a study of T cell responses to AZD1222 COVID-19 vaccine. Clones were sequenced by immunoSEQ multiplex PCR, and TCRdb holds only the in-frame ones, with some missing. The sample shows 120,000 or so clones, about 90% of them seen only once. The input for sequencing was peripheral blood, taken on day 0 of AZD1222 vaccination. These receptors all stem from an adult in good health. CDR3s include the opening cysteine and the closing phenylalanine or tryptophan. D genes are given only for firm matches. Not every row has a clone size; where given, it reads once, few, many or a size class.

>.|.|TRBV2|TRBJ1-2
CASSEFREGYTF
TGTGCCAGCAGTGAATTTAGGGAGGGCTACACCTTC
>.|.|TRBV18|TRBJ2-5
CASSRSQLQETQYF
TGTGCCAGCTCACGGTCCCAGCTACAAGAGACCCAGTACTTC
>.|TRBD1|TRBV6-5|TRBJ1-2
CASMDTGGFLGYTF
TGTGCCAGCATGGATACAGGGGGCTTTCTCGGCTACACCTTC
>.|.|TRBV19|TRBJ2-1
CASSTRWDEQFF
TGTGCCAGTAGTACTCGGTGGGATGAGCAGTTCTTC
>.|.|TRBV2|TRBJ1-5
CASSVQAAQPQHF
TGTGCCAGCAGTGTCCAGGCGGCTCAGCCCCAGCATTTT
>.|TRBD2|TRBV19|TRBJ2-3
CASSIDLGLAGLTDTQYF
TGTGCCAGTAGTATAGATCTCGGGCTAGCGGGACTCACAGATACGCAGTATTTT
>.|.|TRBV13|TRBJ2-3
CASSLDRGGGTDTQYF
TGTGCCAGCAGCTTAGATCGCGGTGGGGGCACAGATACGCAGTATTTT
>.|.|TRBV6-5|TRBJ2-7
CASSYGGLRSYEQYF
TGTGCCAGCAGTTACGGAGGCCTCCGCTCCTACGAGCAGTACTTC
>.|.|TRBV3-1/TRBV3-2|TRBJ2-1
CASSQLPNEQFF
TGTGCCAGCAGCCAACTCCCCAATGAGCAGTTCTTC
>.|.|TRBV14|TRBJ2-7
CASSQDFVGLQYF
TGTGCCAGCAGCCAAGACTTCGTAGGTTTGCAGTACTTC
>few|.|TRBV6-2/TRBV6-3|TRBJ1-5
CASSWINQPQHF
TGTGCCAGCAGTTGGATCAATCAGCCCCAGCATTTT
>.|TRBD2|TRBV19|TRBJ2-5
CASTGGRISETQYF
TGTGCCAGTACGGGCGGGAGAATCTCAGAGACCCAGTACTTC
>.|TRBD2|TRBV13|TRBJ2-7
CASSFFSGRRGYEQYF
TGTGCCAGCAGCTTTTTTAGCGGGAGGAGGGGGTACGAGCAGTACTTC
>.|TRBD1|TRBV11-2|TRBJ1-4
CASSRRDRRNEKLFF
TGTGCCAGCAGCCGACGGGACAGGAGGAATGAAAAACTGTTTTTT
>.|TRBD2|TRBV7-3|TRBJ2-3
CASSSRLPTGLAGGISTDTQYF
TGTGCCAGCAGCTCCCGCCTTCCCACTGGACTAGCGGGAGGAATAAGCACAGATACGCAGTATTTT
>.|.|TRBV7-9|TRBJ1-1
CASKGTEAFF
TGTGCCAGCAAGGGCACTGAAGCTTTCTTT
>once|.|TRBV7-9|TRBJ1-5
CASSQDGNQPQHF
TGTGCCAGCAGCCAGGACGGAAATCAGCCCCAGCATTTT
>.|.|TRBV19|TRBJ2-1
CASSPLVTSYNEQFF
TGTGCCAGTAGTCCGTTGGTGACTAGCTACAATGAGCAGTTCTTC
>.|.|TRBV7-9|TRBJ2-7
CASSLVGGLYEQYF
TGTGCCAGCAGCTTAGTAGGCGGCCTCTACGAGCAGTACTTC
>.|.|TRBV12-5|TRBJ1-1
CASGLVLSANTEAFF
TGTGCTAGTGGTTTGGTACTATCGGCAAACACTGAAGCTTTCTTT
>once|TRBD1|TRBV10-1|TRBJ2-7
CASSESNRTGGAGSYEQYF
TGCGCCAGCAGTGAGTCGAATAGGACAGGGGGCGCCGGCTCCTACGAGCAGTACTTC
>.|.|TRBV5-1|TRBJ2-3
CASVFADTQYF
TGCGCCAGTGTGTTCGCAGATACGCAGTATTTT
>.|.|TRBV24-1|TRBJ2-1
CATSDLYEQFF
TGTGCCACCAGTGATTTGTATGAGCAGTTCTTC
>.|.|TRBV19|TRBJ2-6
CASSIVSGAGANVLTF
TGTGCCAGTAGTATAGTGTCCGGGGCCGGGGCCAACGTCCTGACTTTC
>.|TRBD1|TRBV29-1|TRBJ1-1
CSGAGGQGGAEAFF
TGCAGCGGTGCCGGGGGCCAAGGGGGCGCTGAAGCTTTCTTT
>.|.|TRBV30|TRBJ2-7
CAWTVGGRAREQYF
TGTGCCTGGACCGTCGGTGGCAGGGCTCGCGAGCAGTACTTC
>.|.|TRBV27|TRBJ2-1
CASSRSYNEQFF
TGTGCCAGCAGTCGGTCCTACAATGAGCAGTTCTTC
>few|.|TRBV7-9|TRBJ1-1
CASSFQGNTEAFF
TGTGCCAGCAGCTTTCAGGGGAACACTGAAGCTTTCTTT
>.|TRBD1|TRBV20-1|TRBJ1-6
CSASHTGGASPLHF
TGCAGTGCTAGTCATACAGGGGGCGCGTCACCCCTCCACTTT